The source of this TCR beta chain is a study of naive and memory T cell subsets. At least ten counts were recorded for this clonotype. A UMI-containing oligonucleotide was joined by 3' ligation to the TCR cDNA template. Four PCR rounds used nested alpha and beta constant region primers plus the SP2 primer. One entry per CDR3 protein, called by TCRdb with MiXCR from the 5' RACE reads. The repertoire holds roughly 60,000 distinct CDR3 sequences, about 7% seen once, with 8.5% to 10% in the top ten. The germline gives CDR1 MNHEY, CDR2 SVGAGI. CDR3 size: 15 residues. The V and J ends lost 4 bases and 0 bases, in that order; junction bases with no gene match: 3.

The TCR sequence derives from a male donor in good health. The chain carries TRBV6-5 and TRBJ2-3; 8 nucleotides align to TRBD1. The CDR3 DNA reads as TGTGCCAGCAGTTTCAGGGGGCGTAGCACAGATACGCAGTATTTT. It encodes CASSFRGRSTDTQYF.